This TCR beta chain was obtained from a study of cytomegalovirus exposure and HLA in healthy donors. The PCR made use of 60 Vbeta and 13 Jbeta primers. The assay was immunoSEQ multiplex PCR, and TCRdb's table has in-frame clones only and misses some. The sample includes around 94,000 clones, roughly four fifths of them seen just once. Germline V gene lookup returns CDR1 SGHTA and CDR2 FQGNSA. The V and J ends lost 5 bases and 0 bases respectively, with 14 bases between them. There are 17 residues in the CDR3. This chain uses TRBV7-2 with TRBJ2-6, with a weak D call TRBD1 (6 bases). The receptor's source is a woman aged 40 to 50 in good health and CMV-seropositive. Sequencing used PBMCs. The CDR3 DNA sequence: TGTGCCAGCAGCACCGGGACACCGGCCTCTGGGGCCAACGTCCTGACTTTC. It is translated as CASSTGTPASGANVLTF.